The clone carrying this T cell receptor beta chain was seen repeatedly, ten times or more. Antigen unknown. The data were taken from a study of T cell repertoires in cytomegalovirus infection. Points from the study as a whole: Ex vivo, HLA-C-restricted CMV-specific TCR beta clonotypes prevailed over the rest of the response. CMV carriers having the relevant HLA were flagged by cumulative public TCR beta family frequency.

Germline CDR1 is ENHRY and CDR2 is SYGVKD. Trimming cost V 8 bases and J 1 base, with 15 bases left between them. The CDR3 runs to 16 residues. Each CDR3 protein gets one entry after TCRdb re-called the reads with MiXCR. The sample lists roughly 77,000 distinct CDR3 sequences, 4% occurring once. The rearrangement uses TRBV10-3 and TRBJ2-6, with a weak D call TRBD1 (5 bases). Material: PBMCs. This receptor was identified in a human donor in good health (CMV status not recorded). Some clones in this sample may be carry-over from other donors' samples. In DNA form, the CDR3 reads TGTGCCATCTCTCAGGGAAGTCTGTCTGGGGCCAACGTCCTGACTTTC. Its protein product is CAISQGSLSGANVLTF.